This entry lists 29 T cell receptor beta chains sequenced from one sample in a study of T cells in localized non-small cell lung cancer. The protocol was immunoSEQ multiplex PCR, while the TCRdb copy is restricted to in-frame clones and leaves out a portion. The table lists some 25,000 clones, under 95% of them singletons. This specimen was peripheral blood, taken before any cancer treatment. The receptors were sampled from a female donor over 55 with stage II squamous cell lung carcinoma.

The chain employs TRBV19 and TRBJ2-3; 8 nucleotides agree with TRBD2. After removal of 3 bases from V and 4 bases from J, the junction contained 6 bases not matched to a gene. This CDR3 has 15 amino acids. Per germline, CDR1 LNHDA and CDR2 SQIVND (reference sequence). DNA for the CDR3: TGTGCCAGTAGTATCGGGGGGGGAAGAGCAGATACGCAGTATTTT. This sequence encodes CASSIGGGRADTQYF.

This chain connects TRBV27 to TRBJ2-3; D ambiguous. Germline V CDR1 and CDR2: MNHEY, SMNVEV (reference sequence). V was cut by 4 bases and J by 5 bases, with 10 bases left in between. The CDR3 loop spans 13 amino acids. The CDR3 loop is CASSSIIGDTQYF. CDR3 in DNA: TGTGCCAGCAGTTCCATAATCGGAGATACGCAGTATTTT.

The chain couples TRBV5-1 to TRBJ2-7; maybe TRBD1 (5 bases). Germline V gene lookup returns CDR1 SGHRS and CDR2 YFSETQ. The CDR3 extends over 14 amino acids. V lost 0 bases, J lost 2 bases, and 9 bases lay in between. This CDR3 is CASSLATDAYEQYF. The DNA for the CDR3 is TGCGCCAGCAGCTTGGCGACAGATGCCTACGAGCAGTACTTC.

The J gene is TRBJ2-1, the V gene TRBV2, with 7 bases fitting TRBD1. The CDR3 has 13 residues. Germline assignment: CDR1 SNHLY and CDR2 FYNNEI. V lost 4 bases, J lost 9 bases, and 6 bases stayed unmatched. The CDR3 here is CASSGQGLREQFF. The CDR3 nucleotides are TGTGCCAGCAGTGGACAGGGCCTTCGTGAGCAGTTCTTC. The full variable domain, with the rest looked up from reference TRBV2 and TRBJ2-1, is EPEVTQTPSHQVTQMGQEVILRCVPISNHLYFYWYRQILGQKVEFLVSFYNNEISEKSEIFDDQFSVERPDGSNFTLKIRSTKLEDSAMYFCASSGQGLREQFFGPGTRLTVL.

This clone was recorded only once. V gene TRBV28 combines with J gene TRBJ2-1; 8 nucleotides align to TRBD2. Germline-derived CDR1 and CDR2 are MDHEN and SYDVKM. J was trimmed by 7 bases and V by 1 base; bases with no gene match: 9. The CDR3 sequence is 16 residues long. The CDR3 DNA is TGTGCCAGCAGTTTATTTGGGGACCGGGGGGGAAATGAGCAGTTCTTC. Its translation: CASSLFGDRGGNEQFF.

V gene TRBV7-2 combines with J gene TRBJ2-4; the match to TRBD1 covers 7 bases. Germline V CDR1 and CDR2: SGHTA, FQGNSA. The CDR3 is 13 amino acids. Unmatched junction bases numbered 6, after V lost 4 bases and J lost 9 bases. The CDR3 is CASSSGQPRIQYF. The DNA for the CDR3 is TGTGCCAGCAGCTCGGGACAGCCACGCATTCAGTACTTC.

V usage is TRBV7-9 and J usage is TRBJ1-5; maybe TRBD1 (6 bases). The V gene lost 5 bases and the J gene lost 5 bases, with 16 bases spanning the gap. The length of the CDR3 is 15 residues. Germline loops: CDR1 SEHNR, CDR2 FQNEAQ (reference sequence). As DNA, the CDR3 is TGTGCCAGCAGCCTCTATGGGACAAGGGATCAGCCCCAGCATTTT. Residues: CASSLYGTRDQPQHF.

The chain is built from TRBV5-1 and TRBJ1-1; weak D call: TRBD1 (6 bases). V was pared by 2 bases and J by 2 bases, with 10 bases between. The CDR3 consists of 14 residues. Germline V gene sequence: CDR1 SGHRS, CDR2 YFSETQ. This CDR3 reads CASSLSGGNTEAFF. The CDR3 bases are TGCGCCAGCAGCTTATCGGGGGGCAACACTGAAGCTTTCTTT. Filled out from reference TRBV5-1 and TRBJ1-1, the complete variable domain reads KAGVTQTPRYLIKTRGQQVTLSCSPISGHRSVSWYQQTPGQGLQFLFEYFSETQRNKGNFPGRFSGRQFSNSRSEMNVSTLELGDSALYLCASSLSGGNTEAFFGQGTRLTVV.

This chain connects TRBV5-1 to TRBJ1-1, with 7 nucleotides matching TRBD1. The CDR3 loop spans 15 amino acids. V lost 3 bases to trimming and J lost 1 base; unmatched junction nucleotides: 6. Germline CDR1 and CDR2: SGHRS and YFSETQ. The CDR3 loop is CASSSLGTENTEAFF. The CDR3 DNA reads TGCGCCAGCAGCTCCCTCGGGACAGAGAACACTGAAGCTTTCTTT.

The rearrangement links TRBV10-1 to TRBJ2-1, with TRBD2 as a possible D gene (7 bases). The CDR3 totals 15 residues. From germline, CDR1 is WNHNN and CDR2 SYGVQD (reference sequence). V lost 4 bases and J 6 bases, leaving 16 bases between the germline ends. This chain's CDR3 is CASSVSGLGGNEQFF. The DNA for the CDR3 is TGCGCCAGCAGTGTATCCGGACTAGGGGGCAATGAGCAGTTCTTC.

Worth noting for this clone: The junction differs from germline at one of its ends, possibly a read error. J is TRBJ1-2 and V is TRBV18; TRBD1 matches at 9 bases. Germline CDR1 reads KGHSH; CDR2 reads LQKENI. The length of the CDR3 is 15 residues. Here the CDR3 DNA reads TGTGCCAGCTCAGTTCAACAGGGGGCCAACTATGGCTGCACCTTC. Translating it yields CASSVQQGANYGCTF.

V is TRBV2 and J is TRBJ1-1; D unresolved. Germline loops: CDR1 SNHLY, CDR2 FYNNEI. Trimming stripped 1 base from V and 4 bases from J, with 10 bases between. There are 14 residues in the CDR3. The CDR3 sequence: CASSEVYRSTEAFF. DNA for the CDR3: TGTGCCAGCAGTGAAGTGTATAGGTCCACTGAAGCTTTCTTT.

The rearrangement links TRBV11-2 to TRBJ1-6, with a possible D match to TRBD1 (5 bases). V lost 5 bases and J lost 11, with 16 bases in between. Germline values: CDR1 SGHAT, CDR2 FQNNGV. The CDR3 extends over 14 amino acids. In DNA, the CDR3 is TGTGCCAGCAGCCCCGTAACGGGGGTACCACCCCTCCACTTT. This gives the protein CASSPVTGVPPLHF.

The V call is TRBV11-2, the J call TRBJ1-2, with D tentatively TRBD1 (6 bases). The length of the CDR3 is 15 residues. V was shortened by 1 base and J by 5 bases, with 14 bases between the two germline ends. Per the germline V gene, CDR1 is SGHAT and CDR2 is FQNNGV. The CDR3, as DNA: TGTGCCAGCAGCTTAGTGGCGGGGGCAGGGTATGGCTACACCTTC. It encodes CASSLVAGAGYGYTF.

The chain uses TRBV11-2 and TRBJ1-4; perhaps TRBD1 as D (6 bases). This CDR3 comprises 17 residues. Germline values: CDR1 SGHAT, CDR2 FQNNGV. Between the trimmed V and J ends, which lost 1 base and 5 bases, there was a span of 17 bases. CDR3 in amino acids: CASSLGMAGGANEKLFF. DNA of the CDR3: TGTGCCAGCAGCTTAGGGATGGCGGGGGGGGCCAATGAAAAACTGTTTTTT.

The CDR3 reads CASSERGGLLGEQYF. CDR3 nucleotides: TGTGCCAGCAGTGAACGCGGGGGCTTACTCGGCGAGCAGTACTTC. The chain has TRBV2 and TRBJ2-7; D is perhaps TRBD2 (7 bases). This CDR3 has 15 residues. Germline V lookup: CDR1 SNHLY, CDR2 FYNNEI. V was clipped by 2 bases and J by 6 bases, with 17 bases between them.

The chain joins TRBV7-9 to TRBJ2-3; 9 bases fit TRBD1. The CDR3 has 15 amino acids. Germline lookup yields CDR1 SEHNR and CDR2 FQNEAQ (reference sequence). After removal of 1 base from V and 4 bases from J, the junction contained 3 bases not matched to a gene. The CDR3 spells CASSLVGQGADTQYF. CDR3 nucleotide sequence: TGTGCCAGCAGCTTAGTGGGACAGGGAGCAGATACGCAGTATTTT. Drawing the rest from reference TRBV7-9 and TRBJ2-3, the complete variable domain is DTGVSQNPRHKITKRGQNVTFRCDPISEHNRLYWYRQTLGQGPEFLTYFQNEAQLEKSRLLSDRFSAERPKGSFSTLEIQRTEQGDSAMYLCASSLVGQGADTQYFGPGTRLTVL.

The chain carries TRBV11-2 and TRBJ2-5, with D possibly called TRBD1 or TRBD2 (5 bases each). V was shortened by 1 base and J by 7 bases, with 16 bases between the two germline ends. The germline gives CDR1 SGHAT, CDR2 FQNNGV. The CDR3 extends over 15 amino acids. This CDR3 reads CASSLVGVGSVTQYF. DNA of the CDR3: TGTGCCAGCAGCTTAGTAGGGGTCGGTAGCGTGACCCAGTACTTC.

This chain uses TRBV18 with TRBJ2-7, with a weak D call TRBD2 (5 bases). Germline loops: CDR1 KGHSH, CDR2 LQKENI. The CDR3 is 12 residues long. V lost 3 bases and J lost 6, with 9 bases in between. The chain's CDR3 is CASSPYEGEQYF. In nucleotides, the CDR3 is TGTGCCAGCTCACCGTACGAGGGCGAGCAGTACTTC.

This chain joins TRBV28 and TRBJ1-2; 7 bases match TRBD1. Unmatched junction bases numbered 9, after V lost 6 bases and J lost 8 bases. The CDR3 sequence is 13 residues long. The V gene's germline CDR1 is MDHEN and CDR2 SYDVKM. CDR3 in DNA: TGTGCCAGCAGCTTGGGACAGCCGAGGGGCTACACCTTC. It yields the protein CASSLGQPRGYTF.

The chain employs TRBV5-6 and TRBJ2-1; 14 positions match TRBD2. Germline V gives CDR1 SGHDT, CDR2 YYEEEE. This CDR3 has 15 residues. Unmatched junction bases numbered 4, after V lost 4 bases and J lost 7 bases. The CDR3 is CASSPGLAGVNEQFF. As DNA, the CDR3 is TGTGCCAGCAGCCCGGGACTAGCGGGAGTTAATGAGCAGTTCTTC.

The chain recombines TRBV7-6 with TRBJ2-7; no clear D. Germline values: CDR1 SGHVS, CDR2 FNYEAQ. V dropped 2 bases and J dropped 5 bases, with 10 bases sitting between them. The CDR3 extends over 13 amino acids. This CDR3 is CASSLRVTHEQYF. CDR3 DNA sequence: TGTGCCAGCAGCTTAAGGGTTACGCACGAGCAGTACTTC.

This chain uses TRBV6-5 with TRBJ2-2; 7 bases are a match to TRBD2. The V and J ends lost 10 bases and 4 bases, in that order; junction bases with no gene match: 9. There are 14 residues in the CDR3. Germline V gene lookup returns CDR1 MNHEY and CDR2 SVGAGI. The CDR3 DNA reads TGTGCCACTCGACGGACTAGACCCACCGGGGAGCTGTTTTTT. Its protein is CATRRTRPTGELFF.

V gene TRBV7-8 combines with J gene TRBJ1-3; D remains unclear. Deletions cut 2 bases from V and 0 bases from J, with 8 bases between. Germline V gene lookup returns CDR1 SGHVS and CDR2 FQNEAQ. This CDR3 spans 15 amino acids. The CDR3 DNA follows: TGTGCCAGCAGCTTACTGCGGTACTCTGGAAACACCATATATTTT. Protein: CASSLLRYSGNTIYF.

The chain is built from TRBV5-1 and TRBJ1-2; D gene uncertain. The CDR3 is made up of 13 amino acids. The germline V gene encodes CDR1 SGHRS and CDR2 YFSETQ. Trimming removed 0 bases at V and 8 bases at J, with 11 bases between. This CDR3 is CASSLGPLEGYTF. The CDR3 nucleotides read TGCGCCAGCAGCTTGGGGCCCCTGGAGGGCTACACCTTC.

The chain joins TRBV5-1 to TRBJ2-1; 9 bases map to TRBD1. Germline V gives CDR1 SGHRS, CDR2 YFSETQ. The trim removed 1 base at V and 2 bases at J, leaving 1 base unmatched. This CDR3 is built from 15 residues. The CDR3 region has the DNA TGCGCCAGCAGCTTGCGGACAGGGGCCTACAATGAGCAGTTCTTC. As protein: CASSLRTGAYNEQFF.

V and J are TRBV5-4 and TRBJ2-2; tentative D call: TRBD2 (7 bases). The germline V and J ends were trimmed by 0 bases and 3 bases, with 9 bases remaining between them. This CDR3 has 15 amino acids. CDR1 and CDR2 (germline): SGHNT, YYREEE (reference sequence). CDR3 in amino acids: CASSLGGGDTGELFF. Written as DNA, the CDR3 is TGTGCCAGCAGCTTGGGCGGGGGCGACACCGGGGAGCTGTTTTTT.

The J gene is TRBJ1-2, the V gene TRBV30; 7 bases are shared with TRBD1. The CDR3 contains 15 residues. With V trimmed by 3 bases and J by 6 bases, 13 bases remained unmatched. CDR1 and CDR2 from the germline V gene are GTSNPN and SVGIG (reference sequence). Here the CDR3 DNA reads TGTGCCTGGAGCCCCGGAGGAGGGGGCCAAAATGGCTACACCTTC. The encoded protein is CAWSPGGGGQNGYTF.

This clone was detected only once. This chain links TRBV5-1 with TRBJ2-2; 11 bases match TRBD1. Looked up from germline, CDR1 is SGHRS and CDR2 is YFSETQ. V lost 1 base, J lost 4 bases, and 9 bases stayed unmatched. The CDR3 runs to 18 residues. The CDR3 nucleotides are TGCGCCAGCAGCTTGCCCTCAGGACAGGGGGCGCCCACCGGGGAGCTGTTTTTT. Translation gives CASSLPSGQGAPTGELFF.